This T cell receptor (beta chain) was recorded in a study of cytomegalovirus exposure and HLA in healthy donors. This clone was seen more than once but under ten times. Its antigen is currently unknown. The PCR had 60 Vbeta and 13 Jbeta primers. Measured with immunoSEQ multiplex PCR; TCRdb has only the in-frame clones, and not every one. This table holds approximately 100,000 clones, around three quarters found once. V was clipped by 7 bases and J by 2 bases; unmatched bases: 9. From germline, CDR1 is MDHEN and CDR2 SYDVKM. The CDR3 runs to 16 residues. Findings of the study overall: Several top significant clusters appeared, in a later analysis, to be linked to common viral pathogens. Trimming of TCR beta V- and J-genes showed a link, identified in a later analysis, to a missense DCLRE1C variant.

The sequenced sample consisted of PBMCs. This clonotype originated in a woman aged 40 to 50 in good health and CMV-seronegative. The gene calls are TRBV28 and TRBJ2-1, with 9 bases lining up with TRBD1. The CDR3 nucleotides read TGTGCCAGCACCACGACCTACAGGGGGCCCTACAATGAGCAGTTCTTC. The encoded protein is CASTTTYRGPYNEQFF. Complete variable domain (other parts from reference TRBV28 and TRBJ2-1): DVKVTQSSRYLVKRTGEKVFLECVQDMDHENMFWYRQDPGLGLRLIYFSYDVKMKEKGDIPEGYSVSREKKERFSLILESASTNQTSMYLCASTTTYRGPYNEQFFGPGTRLTVL.